The rows below give T cell receptor beta chains drawn from one sample of a study of regulatory T cells in long-lasting Graves disease. From the multiplex PCR reads, TCRdb called clonotypes with MiXCR, one entry per CDR3 protein. Of about 530,000 distinct CDR3 sequences in the sample, around 16% were seen once. This sample was shared with a second study, whose subject was T cells in Graves' hyperthyroidism and ophthalmopathy.

Sequences were derived from peripheral blood mononuclear cells (PBMCs), sampled at new diagnosis, from a patient treated with antithyroid drugs. The receptors stem from a middle-aged woman with Graves disease. CDR3s include the opening cysteine and the closing phenylalanine or tryptophan. The order of the fields is D gene, clone size, V gene, J gene, CDR3 protein, CDR3 DNA. A D gene is named only where the DNA matches it firmly. Rows give clone size only sometimes, using once, few, many, or a class for an expanded clone.

>NA|many|TRBV28|TRBJ2-4
CASSPSLGALAKNIQYF
TGTGCCAGCAGTCCATCCTTGGGGGCCCTTGCCAAAAACATTCAGTACTTC
>NA|many|TRBV2|TRBJ2-7
CASSEEARGSYEQYF
TGTGCCAGCAGTGAGGAGGCACGGGGTTCCTACGAGCAGTACTTC
>NA|NA|TRBV5-5|TRBJ1-2
CASSLAPGWGYGYTF
TGTGCCAGCAGCTTGGCCCCAGGGTGGGGCTATGGCTACACCTTC
>TRBD2|NA|TRBV6-2/TRBV6-3|TRBJ2-5
CASTERGGQETQYF
TGTGCCAGCACGGAGCGGGGGGGGCAAGAGACCCAGTACTTC
>TRBD1|many|TRBV3-1|TRBJ2-7
CASSQSDRGYEQYF
TGTGCCAGCAGCCAGTCGGACAGGGGATACGAGCAGTACTTC
>NA|many|TRBV3-1|TRBJ2-3
CASSQGRWGVSTDTQYF
TGTGCCAGCAGCCAAGGCCGCTGGGGAGTGAGCACAGATACGCAGTATTTT
>TRBD1|many|TRBV2|TRBJ1-4
CASSPGQVNEKLFF
TGTGCCAGCAGTCCGGGACAGGTTAATGAAAAACTGTTTTTT
>TRBD1|many|TRBV29-1|TRBJ1-1
CSVLTGVLLGPAEAFF
TGCAGCGTTTTGACAGGGGTGCTGTTAGGTCCCGCTGAAGCTTTCTTT
>TRBD2|many|TRBV28|TRBJ2-1
CASISRGLAGGNEQFF
TGTGCCAGCATCTCCCGGGGACTAGCGGGGGGCAATGAGCAGTTCTTC
>TRBD1|few|TRBV19|TRBJ1-5
CASRLTGQGGQPQHF
TGTGCCAGTCGTCTAACCGGACAGGGAGGACAGCCCCAGCATTTT
>TRBD2|many|TRBV5-8|TRBJ2-3
CASTRSGAFTDTQYF
TGTGCCAGCACCCGTAGCGGGGCGTTCACAGATACGCAGTATTTT
>NA|few|TRBV30|TRBJ1-2
CAWSLSRPLGYTF
TGTGCCTGGAGCCTATCCCGCCCGTTGGGCTACACCTTC
>NA|few|TRBV7-9|TRBJ1-1
CASSLTPDPAFF
TGTGCCAGCAGCTTAACCCCGGATCCGGCTTTCTTT
>NA|many|TRBV20-1|TRBJ2-1
CSASPAAENEQFF
TGCAGTGCTAGTCCGGCAGCCGAGAATGAGCAGTTCTTC
>NA|many|TRBV12-3/TRBV12-4|TRBJ1-1
CASSLGWAMNTEAFF
TGTGCCAGCAGTTTAGGTTGGGCTATGAACACTGAAGCTTTCTTT
>TRBD2|NA|TRBV5-1|TRBJ2-5
CASSVGGAQETQYF
TGCGCCAGCAGCGTCGGGGGGGCTCAAGAGACCCAGTACTTC
>NA|many|TRBV2|TRBJ1-2
CASRGDTYGYTF
TGTGCCAGCAGGGGGGACACCTATGGCTACACCTTC
>TRBD2|NA|TRBV3-1|TRBJ2-7
CASTQGGGVEQYF
TGTGCCAGCACCCAAGGCGGGGGGGTCGAGCAGTACTTC
>NA|many|TRBV20-1|TRBJ2-2
CSARAGGNTGELFF
TGCAGTGCTAGAGCGGGCGGTAACACCGGGGAGCTGTTTTTT
>TRBD1|many|TRBV20-1|TRBJ1-1
CSAAQGNEAFF
TGCAGTGCAGCACAGGGGAACGAAGCTTTCTTT
>NA|many|TRBV18|TRBJ1-5
CASSFDSNQPQHF
TGTGCCAGCAGTTTTGATAGCAATCAGCCCCAGCATTTT
>TRBD1|many|TRBV3-1|TRBJ1-1
CASSQGTGKAFF
TGTGCCAGCAGCCAGGGGACAGGGAAAGCTTTCTTT
>NA|NA|TRBV2|TRBJ2-3
CASSGDHTQYF
TGTGCCAGCAGTGGAGACCATACGCAGTATTTT
>TRBD2|few|TRBV3-1|TRBJ2-7
CASKEAGTRGEQYF
TGTGCCAGCAAGGAAGCGGGGACCCGGGGGGAGCAGTACTTC
>NA|many|TRBV7-6|TRBJ2-2
CASSFLVGTGELFF
TGTGCCAGCAGCTTCTTGGTGGGCACCGGGGAGCTGTTTTTT
>NA|few|TRBV5-1|TRBJ1-6
CASSYSALPTYNSPLHF
TGCGCCAGCAGCTATTCTGCGCTCCCGACCTATAATTCACCCCTCCACTTT
>NA|NA|TRBV6-1|TRBJ1-6
CASRADTDNSPLHF
TGTGCCAGCAGGGCGGACACAGATAATTCACCCCTCCACTTT
>NA|NA|TRBV6-1|TRBJ1-5
CASTGPLTQPQHF
TGTGCCAGCACAGGACCCCTGACGCAGCCCCAGCATTTT
>TRBD2|NA|TRBV28|TRBJ2-5
CASHTRAGGPSETQYF
TGTGCCAGCCACACTCGAGCGGGGGGGCCTTCGGAGACCCAGTACTTC
>NA|few|TRBV29-1|TRBJ1-2
CSVEDRGRANYGYTF
TGCAGCGTTGAAGATCGAGGCAGGGCTAACTATGGCTACACCTTC
>TRBD1|NA|TRBV6-2/TRBV6-3|TRBJ2-7
CASSLVGQAYEQYF
TGTGCCAGCAGTTTGGTGGGACAGGCGTACGAGCAGTACTTC
>NA|NA|TRBV11-2|TRBJ2-7
CASSFYICSARGGPYEQYF
NA
>TRBD1|many|TRBV5-1|TRBJ1-1
CASSPTTGANTEAFF
TGTGCCAGCAGCCCGACGACAGGGGCCAACACTGAAGCTTTCTTT
>TRBD2|few|TRBV13|TRBJ2-1
CASSPTGGGGASGYNEQFF
TGTGCCAGCAGCCCGACGGGGGGCGGGGGGGCCAGCGGGTACAATGAGCAGTTCTTC
>NA|NA|TRBV6-2/TRBV6-3|TRBJ1-5
CASSYDNGWNQPQHF
TGTGCCAGCAGTTACGACAACGGGTGGAATCAGCCCCAGCATTTT
>NA|many|TRBV24-1|TRBJ2-1
CATSDLDHNEQFF
TGTGCCACCAGTGATTTAGACCACAATGAGCAGTTCTTC
>TRBD1|NA|TRBV2|TRBJ1-2
CASRGGDSYGYTF
TGTGCCAGCAGAGGAGGGGACAGCTATGGCTACACCTTC
>NA|many|TRBV12-3/TRBV12-4|TRBJ1-1
CASSRIGEAFF
TGTGCCAGCAGTCGGATCGGAGAAGCTTTCTTT
>NA|few|TRBV30|TRBJ1-3
CAWSLRARSGNTIYF
TGTGCCTGGAGCCTCAGGGCGCGCTCTGGAAACACCATATATTTT
>NA|many|TRBV28|TRBJ2-4
CASSTQTWGVNNLLAKNIQYF
TGTGCCAGCAGTACCCAAACGTGGGGGGTTAATAACCTCCTAGCCAAAAACATTCAGTACTTC
>TRBD2|few|TRBV30|TRBJ2-5
CACRRGGQETQYF
TGTGCCTGTAGGCGGGGGGGCCAGGAGACCCAGTACTTC
>NA|many|TRBV6-1|TRBJ1-5
CASSGSNQPQHF
TGTGCCAGCAGTGGGAGCAATCAGCCCCAGCATTTT
>NA|many|TRBV7-9|TRBJ2-5
CASSLELAKETQYF
TGTGCCAGCAGCTTGGAGCTGGCGAAAGAGACCCAGTACTTC
>TRBD2|many|TRBV20-1|TRBJ2-1
CSAAGLATNEQFF
TGCAGTGCTGCGGGACTAGCGACCAATGAGCAGTTCTTC
>NA|many|TRBV11-2|TRBJ2-1
CASSFTNEQFF
TGTGCCAGCAGCTTTACTAACGAGCAGTTCTTC
>NA|many|TRBV11-2|TRBJ2-7
CASTPSYEQYF
TGTGCCAGCACACCTTCATACGAGCAGTACTTC
>NA|many|TRBV3-1|TRBJ2-7
CASSPLDRHSYEQYF
TGTGCCAGCAGCCCCCTGGACAGACACTCCTACGAGCAGTACTTC
>NA|many|TRBV12-3/TRBV12-4|TRBJ1-2
CASSHAWRGYTF
TGTGCCAGCAGTCATGCTTGGCGTGGCTACACCTTC
>NA|NA|TRBV5-1|TRBJ1-2
CASKLGPEGYGYTF
TGCGCCAGCAAGCTGGGGCCAGAGGGCTATGGCTACACCTTC
>NA|few|TRBV20-1|TRBJ1-2
CSASGAGGYGYTF
TGCAGTGCTAGTGGCGCAGGAGGGTATGGCTACACCTTC
>TRBD1|many|TRBV12-3/TRBV12-4|TRBJ1-2
CASSSAEDRVHGYTF
TGTGCCAGCAGTTCCGCCGAGGACAGGGTTCATGGCTACACCTTC
>NA|many|TRBV3-1|TRBJ2-1
CASSQVLGPNEQFF
TGTGCCAGCAGCCAAGTCCTAGGCCCGAATGAGCAGTTCTTC
>NA|NA|TRBV20-1|TRBJ2-7
CSAPGTSTYEQYF
TGCAGTGCTCCCGGGACGTCAACCTACGAGCAGTACTTC
>NA|NA|TRBV7-2|TRBJ2-3
CASSPVPVDPTDTQYF
TGTGCCAGCAGCCCCGTCCCAGTAGATCCCACAGATACGCAGTATTTT
>NA|many|TRBV7-8|TRBJ2-5
CASSLTTEYQETQYF
TGTGCCAGCAGCTTAACGACTGAGTACCAAGAGACCCAGTACTTC
>NA|many|TRBV28|TRBJ1-1
CASRPGDQNTEAFF
TGTGCCAGCAGACCAGGGGACCAAAACACTGAAGCTTTCTTT
>NA|NA|TRBV5-1|TRBJ1-1
CASSQDSLNTEAFF
TGCGCCAGCAGCCAAGACAGCCTGAACACTGAAGCTTTCTTT
>TRBD1|NA|TRBV14|TRBJ2-5
CASSQQTGGDNPQYF
TGTGCCAGCAGCCAACAAACAGGGGGCGATAACCCCCAGTACTTC
>NA|few|TRBV7-2|TRBJ1-1
CASSAGWGTEAFF
TGTGCCAGCAGCGCAGGGTGGGGCACTGAAGCTTTCTTT
>TRBD2|NA|TRBV3-1|TRBJ2-1
CASRPGGAIYNEQFF
TGTGCCAGCAGGCCGGGGGGGGCGATCTACAATGAGCAGTTCTTC